A single sample gave rise to the 3 T cell receptor beta chains below, sequenced in a study of blood T cell repertoires in COVID-19. Data came from immunoSEQ multiplex PCR; TCRdb stores just in-frame clones and leaves some out. Among about 430,000 clones listed, around 87% were seen once. Sequencing was carried out using PBMCs or T cells enriched from blood (not recorded which). These receptors were obtained from a woman in her twenties or thirties with acute COVID-19.

V is TRBV6-2 or TRBV6-3 and J is TRBJ2-3; 10 nucleotides match TRBD2. Germline loops: CDR1 MNHEY, CDR2 SVGEGT. With 6 bases clipped from V and 5 bases from J, the junction kept 14 bases outside the gene matches. The CDR3 is 17 amino acids. Written as DNA, the CDR3 is TGTGCCAGCAGCTCGGGTCTTACTAGCGGGGAAGTAGATACGCAGTATTTT. Protein product: CASSSGLTSGEVDTQYF.

The chain joins TRBV6-4 to TRBJ2-1; TRBD2 agrees at 10 bases. After removal of 4 bases from V and 5 bases from J, the junction contained 5 bases not matched to a gene. From germline, CDR1 is MRHNA and CDR2 SNTAGT. The CDR3 consists of 15 residues. The CDR3 DNA is TGTGCCAGCAGTGCTGGACTAGCGGAAAACAATGAGCAGTTCTTC. Translating gives CASSAGLAENNEQFF.

The chain joins TRBV11-3 to TRBJ2-7; 9 nucleotides match TRBD1. This CDR3 comprises 13 residues. V was pared by 6 bases and J by 2 bases, with 2 bases of the junction left unmatched. CDR1 SGHNT and CDR2 YENEEA come from the germline V gene. The CDR3 sequence: CASRGTGTYEQYF. The CDR3 DNA is TGTGCCAGCAGGGGGACAGGGACCTACGAGCAGTACTTC.